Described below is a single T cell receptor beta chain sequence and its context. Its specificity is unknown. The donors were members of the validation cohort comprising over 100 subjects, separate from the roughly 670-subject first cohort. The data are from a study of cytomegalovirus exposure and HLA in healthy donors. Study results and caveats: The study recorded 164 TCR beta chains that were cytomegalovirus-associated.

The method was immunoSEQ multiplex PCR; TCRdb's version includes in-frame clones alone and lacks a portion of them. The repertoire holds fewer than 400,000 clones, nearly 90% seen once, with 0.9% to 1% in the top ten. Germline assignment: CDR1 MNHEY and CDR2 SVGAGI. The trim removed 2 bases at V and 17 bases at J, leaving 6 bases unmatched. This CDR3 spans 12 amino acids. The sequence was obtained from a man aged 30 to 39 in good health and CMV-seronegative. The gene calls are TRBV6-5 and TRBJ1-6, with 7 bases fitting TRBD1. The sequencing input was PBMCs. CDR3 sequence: CASSYDRDSFHF. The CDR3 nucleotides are TGTGCCAGCAGTTACGATCGGGACAGTTTCCACTTT.